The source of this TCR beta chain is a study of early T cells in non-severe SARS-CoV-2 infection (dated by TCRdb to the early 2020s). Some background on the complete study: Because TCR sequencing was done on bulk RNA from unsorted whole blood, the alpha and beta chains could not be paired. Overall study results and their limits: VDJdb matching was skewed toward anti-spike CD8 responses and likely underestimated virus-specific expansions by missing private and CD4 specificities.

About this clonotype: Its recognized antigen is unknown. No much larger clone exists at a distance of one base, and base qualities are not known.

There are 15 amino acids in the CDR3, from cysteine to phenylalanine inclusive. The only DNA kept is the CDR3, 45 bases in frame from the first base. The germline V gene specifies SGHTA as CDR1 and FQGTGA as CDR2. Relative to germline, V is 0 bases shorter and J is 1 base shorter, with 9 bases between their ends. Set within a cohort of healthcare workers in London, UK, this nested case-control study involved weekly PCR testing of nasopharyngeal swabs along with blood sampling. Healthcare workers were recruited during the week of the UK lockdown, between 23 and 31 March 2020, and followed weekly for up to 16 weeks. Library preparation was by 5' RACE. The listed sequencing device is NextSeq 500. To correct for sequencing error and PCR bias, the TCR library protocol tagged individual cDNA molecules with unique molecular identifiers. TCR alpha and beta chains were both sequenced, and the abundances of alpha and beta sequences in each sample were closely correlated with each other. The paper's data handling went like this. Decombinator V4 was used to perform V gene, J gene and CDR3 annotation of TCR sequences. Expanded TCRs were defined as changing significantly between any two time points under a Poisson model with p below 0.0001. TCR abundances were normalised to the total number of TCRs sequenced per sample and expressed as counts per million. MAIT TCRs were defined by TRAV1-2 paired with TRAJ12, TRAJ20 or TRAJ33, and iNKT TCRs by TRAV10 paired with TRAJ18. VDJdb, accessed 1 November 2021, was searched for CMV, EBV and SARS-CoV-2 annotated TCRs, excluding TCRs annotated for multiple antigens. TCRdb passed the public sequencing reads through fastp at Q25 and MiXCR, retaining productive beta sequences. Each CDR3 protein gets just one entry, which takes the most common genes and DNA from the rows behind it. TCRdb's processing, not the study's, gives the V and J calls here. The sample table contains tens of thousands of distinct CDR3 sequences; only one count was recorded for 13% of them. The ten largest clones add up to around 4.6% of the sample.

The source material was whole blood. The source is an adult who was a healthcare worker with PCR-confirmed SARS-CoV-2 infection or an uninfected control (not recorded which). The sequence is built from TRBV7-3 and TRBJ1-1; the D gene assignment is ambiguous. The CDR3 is CASSLTAGPNTEAFF. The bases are TGTGCCAGCAGCTTAACCGCAGGACCGAACACTGAAGCTTTCTTT. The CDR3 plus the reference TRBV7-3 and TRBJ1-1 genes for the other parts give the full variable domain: GAGVSQTPSNKVTEKGKYVELRCDPISGHTALYWYRQSLGQGPEFLIYFQGTGAADDSGLPNDRFFAVRPEGSVSTLKIQRTERGDSAVYLCASSLTAGPNTEAFFGQGTRLTVV.